This paragraph covers one TCR beta chain sequence. Source study methods: Out-of-frame sequences were removed, leaving 2,000,000 or so distinct TCRbeta sequences. TCRdb's table, derived via immunoSEQ multiplex PCR, lists solely in-frame clones and lacks some. V, J and clone size reflect that table, while D and trimming were determined from the DNA. The table includes about 67,000 clones, 76% detected once. Germline V gene sequence: CDR1 SGHTA, CDR2 FQGTGA. Trimming took 1 base from V and 6 from J; bases not matched to a gene: 7. The CDR3 consists of 16 residues. Single viable CD3+CD4+CD8-CD45RO+ cells were sorted as the memory CD4+ T cells. The sample originates from a study of memory CD4+ T cells and cytomegalovirus serostatus.

The sequence derives from an adult in good health and CMV-seropositive. The sample comprised memory CD4+ T cells from blood. The V gene is TRBV7-3, the J gene TRBJ2-3; TRBD2 agrees at 10 bases. For the CDR3, the DNA is TGTGCCAGCAGCTTAAATGGACTAGCGGTAGGGGATACGCAGTATTTT. Its translation: CASSLNGLAVGDTQYF.